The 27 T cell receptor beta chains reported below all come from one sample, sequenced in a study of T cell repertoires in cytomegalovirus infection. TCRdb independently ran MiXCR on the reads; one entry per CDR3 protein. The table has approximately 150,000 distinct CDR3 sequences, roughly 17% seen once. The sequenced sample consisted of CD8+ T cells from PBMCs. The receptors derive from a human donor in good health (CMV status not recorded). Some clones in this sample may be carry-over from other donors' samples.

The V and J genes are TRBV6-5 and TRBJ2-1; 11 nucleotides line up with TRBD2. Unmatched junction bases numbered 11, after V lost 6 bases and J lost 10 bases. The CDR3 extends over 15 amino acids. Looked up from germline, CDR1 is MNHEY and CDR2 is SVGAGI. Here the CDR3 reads CASRPGLAVLGEQFF. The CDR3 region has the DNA TGTGCCAGCAGGCCGGGACTAGCGGTGTTGGGAGAGCAGTTCTTC.

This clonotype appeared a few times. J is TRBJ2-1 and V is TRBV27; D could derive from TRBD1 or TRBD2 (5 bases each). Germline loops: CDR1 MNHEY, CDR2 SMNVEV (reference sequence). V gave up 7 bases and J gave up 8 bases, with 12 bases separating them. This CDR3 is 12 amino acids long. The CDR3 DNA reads TGTGCCAGCAAAGGGACGTCGCATGAGCAGTTCTTC. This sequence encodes CASKGTSHEQFF.

The DNA for the CDR3 is TGTGCCAGCAGTCGGGACAGGGGTTCAGGCTACGAGCAGTACTTC. It is translated as CASSRDRGSGYEQYF. The chain joins TRBV6-1 to TRBJ2-7; TRBD1 matches at 10 bases. Trimming took 5 bases from V and 3 from J; bases not matched to a gene: 7. This CDR3 region has 15 residues. Germline CDR1 MNHNS, CDR2 SASEGT.

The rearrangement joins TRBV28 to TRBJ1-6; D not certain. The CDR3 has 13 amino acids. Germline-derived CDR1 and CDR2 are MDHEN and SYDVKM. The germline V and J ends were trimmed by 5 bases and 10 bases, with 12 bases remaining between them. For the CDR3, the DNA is TGTGCCAGCAGTCTAATTGACGGCTCACCCCTCCACTTT. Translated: CASSLIDGSPLHF.

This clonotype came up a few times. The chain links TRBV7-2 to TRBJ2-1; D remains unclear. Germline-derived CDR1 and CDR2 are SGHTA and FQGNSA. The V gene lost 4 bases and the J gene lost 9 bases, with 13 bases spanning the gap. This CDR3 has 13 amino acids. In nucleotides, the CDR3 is TGTGCCAGCAGCTATGCGTTGGCTTTTGAGCAGTTCTTC. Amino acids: CASSYALAFEQFF.

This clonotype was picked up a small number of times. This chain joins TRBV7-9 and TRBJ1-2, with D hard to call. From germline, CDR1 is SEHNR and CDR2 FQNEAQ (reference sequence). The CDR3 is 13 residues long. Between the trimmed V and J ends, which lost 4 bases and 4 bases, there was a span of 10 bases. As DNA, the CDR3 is TGTGCCAGCAGCTCGGCCCTATTCTATGGCTACACCTTC. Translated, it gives CASSSALFYGYTF.

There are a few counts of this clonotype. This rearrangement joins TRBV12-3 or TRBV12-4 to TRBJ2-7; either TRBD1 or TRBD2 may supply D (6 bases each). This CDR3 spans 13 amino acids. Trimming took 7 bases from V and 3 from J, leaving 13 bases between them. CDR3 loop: CASIKQGGYEQYF. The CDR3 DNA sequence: TGTGCCAGCATCAAACAGGGAGGCTACGAGCAGTACTTC.

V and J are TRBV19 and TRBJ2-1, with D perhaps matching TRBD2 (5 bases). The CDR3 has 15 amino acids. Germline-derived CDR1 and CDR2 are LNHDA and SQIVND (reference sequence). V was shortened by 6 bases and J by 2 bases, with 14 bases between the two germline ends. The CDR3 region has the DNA TGTGCCAGTAGCTCGTCGGGGAACCCCTACAATGAGCAGTTCTTC. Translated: CASSSSGNPYNEQFF.

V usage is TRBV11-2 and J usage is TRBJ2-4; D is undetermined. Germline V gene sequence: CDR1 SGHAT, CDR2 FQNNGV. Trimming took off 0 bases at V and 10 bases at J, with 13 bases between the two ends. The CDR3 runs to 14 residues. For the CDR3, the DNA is TGTGCCAGCAGCTTAGATAGGTACAGCCTAATTCAGTACTTC. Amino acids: CASSLDRYSLIQYF.

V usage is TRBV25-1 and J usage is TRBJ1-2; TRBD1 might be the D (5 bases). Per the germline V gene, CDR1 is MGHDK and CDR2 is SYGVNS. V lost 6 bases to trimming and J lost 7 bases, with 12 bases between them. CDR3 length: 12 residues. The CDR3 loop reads CASRGGPPGYTF. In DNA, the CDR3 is TGTGCCAGCAGGGGGGGACCTCCTGGCTACACCTTC.

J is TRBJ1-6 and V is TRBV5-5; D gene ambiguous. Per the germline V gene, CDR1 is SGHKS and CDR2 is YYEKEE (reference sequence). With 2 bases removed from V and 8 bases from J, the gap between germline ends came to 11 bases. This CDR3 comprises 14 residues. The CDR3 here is CASSLHNWDSPLHF. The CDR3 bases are TGTGCCAGCAGCTTACATAATTGGGATTCACCCCTCCACTTT.

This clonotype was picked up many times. CDR3 in DNA: TGTGCCAGCAGCTACGCAAGAGCGTTCTCCTCCTACAATGAGCAGTTCTTC. Protein: CASSYARAFSSYNEQFF. The rearrangement joins TRBV7-8 to TRBJ2-1; D unresolved. The CDR3 sequence is 17 residues long. Per the germline V gene, CDR1 is SGHVS and CDR2 is FQNEAQ. The V gene lost 4 bases and the J gene lost 0 bases, with 16 bases spanning the gap.

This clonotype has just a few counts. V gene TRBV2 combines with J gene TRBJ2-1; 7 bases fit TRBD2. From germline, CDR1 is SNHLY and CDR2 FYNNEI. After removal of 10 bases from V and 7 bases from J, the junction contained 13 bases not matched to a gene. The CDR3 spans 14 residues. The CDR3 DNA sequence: TGTGCCAACCTAGCGGCCACCCCTGAAAATGAGCAGTTCTTC. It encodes CANLAATPENEQFF. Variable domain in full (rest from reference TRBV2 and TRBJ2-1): EPEVTQTPSHQVTQMGQEVILRCVPISNHLYFYWYRQILGQKVEFLVSFYNNEISEKSEIFDDQFSVERPDGSNFTLKIRSTKLEDSAMYFCANLAATPENEQFFGPGTRLTVL.

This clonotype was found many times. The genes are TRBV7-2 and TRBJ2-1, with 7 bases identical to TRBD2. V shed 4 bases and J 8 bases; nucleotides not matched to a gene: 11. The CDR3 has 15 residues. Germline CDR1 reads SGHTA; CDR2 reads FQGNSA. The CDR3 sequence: CASSSSGTPADEQFF. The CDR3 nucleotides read TGTGCCAGCAGCTCGAGCGGGACCCCTGCCGATGAGCAGTTCTTC.

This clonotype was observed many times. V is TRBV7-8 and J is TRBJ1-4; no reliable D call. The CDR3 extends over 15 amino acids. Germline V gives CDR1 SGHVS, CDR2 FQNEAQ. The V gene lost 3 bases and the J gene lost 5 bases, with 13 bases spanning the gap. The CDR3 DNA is TGTGCCAGCAGCTTCCGGTGGGGTGGGAATGAAAAACTGTTTTTT. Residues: CASSFRWGGNEKLFF. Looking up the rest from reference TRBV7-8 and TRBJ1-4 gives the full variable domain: GAGVSQSPRYKVAKRGQDVALRCDPISGHVSLFWYQQALGQGPEFLTYFQNEAQLDKSGLPSDRFFAERPEGSVSTLKIQRTQQEDSAVYLCASSFRWGGNEKLFFGSGTQLSVL.

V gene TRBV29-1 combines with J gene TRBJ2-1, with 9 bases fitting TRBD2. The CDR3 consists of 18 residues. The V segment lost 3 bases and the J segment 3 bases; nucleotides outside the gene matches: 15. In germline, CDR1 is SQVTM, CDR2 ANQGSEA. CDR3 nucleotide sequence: TGCAGCGTTGAGCTGTCTAGCGGGACGCAAATGTACTACAATGAGCAGTTCTTC. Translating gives CSVELSSGTQMYYNEQFF.

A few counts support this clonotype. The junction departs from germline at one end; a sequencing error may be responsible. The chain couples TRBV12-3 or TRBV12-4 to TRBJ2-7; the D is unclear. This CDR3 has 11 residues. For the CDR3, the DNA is TGTGCCAGCAGTTTAGGACTCCTTCCGACCTTC. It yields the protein CASSLGLLPTF.

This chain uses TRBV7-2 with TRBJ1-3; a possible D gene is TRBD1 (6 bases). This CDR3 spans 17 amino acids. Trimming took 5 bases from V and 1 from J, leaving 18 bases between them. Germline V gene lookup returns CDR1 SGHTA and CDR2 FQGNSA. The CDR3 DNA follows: TGTGCCAGCAGCAAATTTCGCCAGGGGAGGTCTGGAAACACCATATATTTT. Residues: CASSKFRQGRSGNTIYF.

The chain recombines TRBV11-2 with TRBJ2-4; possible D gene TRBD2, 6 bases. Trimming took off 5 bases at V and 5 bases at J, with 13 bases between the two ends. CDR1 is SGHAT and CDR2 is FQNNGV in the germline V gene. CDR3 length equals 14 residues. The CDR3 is CASSAGGRENIQYF. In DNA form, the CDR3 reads TGTGCCAGCAGCGCTGGAGGGCGGGAAAACATTCAGTACTTC.

This CDR3 is CASSLANSGHYEQYF. CDR3 in DNA: TGTGCCAGCAGTTTAGCTAATTCAGGGCACTACGAGCAGTACTTC. This chain connects TRBV28 to TRBJ2-7, with TRBD1 as a possible D gene (5 bases). The V gene's germline CDR1 is MDHEN and CDR2 SYDVKM. The CDR3 spans 15 residues. V dropped 2 bases and J dropped 3 bases, with 14 bases sitting between them.

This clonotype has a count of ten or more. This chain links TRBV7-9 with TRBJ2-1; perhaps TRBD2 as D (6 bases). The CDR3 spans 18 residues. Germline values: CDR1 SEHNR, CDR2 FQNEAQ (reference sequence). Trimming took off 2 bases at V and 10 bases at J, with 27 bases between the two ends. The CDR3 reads CASSLSSPGDRPYGEQFF. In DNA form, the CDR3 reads TGTGCCAGCAGCTTATCAAGCCCGGGGGACCGCCCGTATGGAGAGCAGTTCTTC.

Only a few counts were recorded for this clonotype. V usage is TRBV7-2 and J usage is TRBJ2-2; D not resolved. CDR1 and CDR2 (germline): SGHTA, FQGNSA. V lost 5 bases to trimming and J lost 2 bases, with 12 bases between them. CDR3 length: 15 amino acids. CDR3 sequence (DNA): TGTGCCAGCAGCCTCCCGCCAGATAACACCGGGGAGCTGTTTTTT. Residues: CASSLPPDNTGELFF.

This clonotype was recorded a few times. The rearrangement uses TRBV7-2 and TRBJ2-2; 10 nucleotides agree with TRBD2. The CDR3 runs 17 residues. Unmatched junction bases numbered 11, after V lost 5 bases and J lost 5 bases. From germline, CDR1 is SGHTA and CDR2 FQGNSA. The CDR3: CASSLPGLAVFTGELFF. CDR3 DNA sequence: TGTGCCAGCAGCCTCCCCGGACTAGCGGTCTTTACCGGGGAGCTGTTTTTT.

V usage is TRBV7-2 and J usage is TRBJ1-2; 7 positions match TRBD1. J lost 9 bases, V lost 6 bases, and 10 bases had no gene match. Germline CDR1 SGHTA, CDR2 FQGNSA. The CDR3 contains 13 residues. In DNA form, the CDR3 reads TGTGCCAGCAGTCAGGGGGGCGGAGGGTGCTACACCTTC. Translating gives CASSQGGGGCYTF.

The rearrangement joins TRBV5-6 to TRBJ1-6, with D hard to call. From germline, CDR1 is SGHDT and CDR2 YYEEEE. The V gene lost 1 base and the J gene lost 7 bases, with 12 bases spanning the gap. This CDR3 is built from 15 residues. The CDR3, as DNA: TGTGCCAGCAGCTTGTTCGTCGGAAAGAATTCACCCCTCCACTTT. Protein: CASSLFVGKNSPLHF.

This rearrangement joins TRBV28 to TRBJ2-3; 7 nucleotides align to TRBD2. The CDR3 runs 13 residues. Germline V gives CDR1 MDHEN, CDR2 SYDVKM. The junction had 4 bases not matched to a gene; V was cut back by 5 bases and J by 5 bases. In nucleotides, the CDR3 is TGTGCCAGCAGTCGGGAGGCTGAAGATACGCAGTATTTT. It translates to CASSREAEDTQYF.

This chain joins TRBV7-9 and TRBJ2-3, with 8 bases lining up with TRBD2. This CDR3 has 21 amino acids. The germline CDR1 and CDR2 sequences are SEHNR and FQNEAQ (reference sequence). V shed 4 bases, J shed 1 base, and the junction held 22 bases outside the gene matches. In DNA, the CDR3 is TGTGCCAGCAGCTACGATTACCCGCGTGTAACTAGCGGAGGCCGCACAGATACGCAGTATTTT. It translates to CASSYDYPRVTSGGRTDTQYF.